These 6 T cell receptor beta chains share one sample of origin, sequenced in a study of control samples from healthy donors and cancer patients. The table came from immunoSEQ multiplex PCR; TCRdb's copy has only in-frame clones and leaves some out. The sample includes 150,000 to 200,000 clones, roughly 90% seen only once; the top ten take roughly 1.5%. Sequenced input: blood. Receptor source: a woman aged 45-65 years in good health.

This chain joins TRBV7-3 and TRBJ2-5, with TRBD1 matching 8 bases. CDR3 length: 14 residues. Trimming at V came to 5 bases and at J to 5 bases, leaving 7 bases not matched to a gene. From germline, CDR1 is SGHTA and CDR2 FQGTGA. CDR3 nucleotide sequence: TGTGCCAGCAGCCCGGGACAGGTCTGGGAGACCCAGTACTTC. It encodes CASSPGQVWETQYF.

This chain uses TRBV4-3 with TRBJ2-1; 12 bases agree with TRBD2. The V gene's germline CDR1 is LGHNA and CDR2 YSLEER. The CDR3 sequence is 18 residues long. Unmatched junction bases numbered 12, after V lost 3 bases and J lost 6 bases. CDR3 region: CASSQAARGLAGGNEQFF. The CDR3 DNA is TGCGCCAGCAGCCAGGCAGCGCGGGGACTAGCGGGCGGCAATGAGCAGTTCTTC.

The genes are TRBV7-3 and TRBJ1-1, with TRBD1 as a possible D gene (5 bases). The CDR3 spans 14 residues. Per germline, CDR1 SGHTA and CDR2 FQGTGA. The V end was cut by 4 bases, the J end by 6 bases, with 15 bases between. In DNA, the CDR3 is TGTGCCAGCAGCTACTGGGGCAGGACCTCTGAAGCTTTCTTT. Its translation: CASSYWGRTSEAFF. Combining the CDR3 with reference TRBV7-3 and TRBJ1-1 gives the whole variable domain GAGVSQTPSNKVTEKGKYVELRCDPISGHTALYWYRQSLGQGPEFLIYFQGTGAADDSGLPNDRFFAVRPEGSVSTLKIQRTERGDSAVYLCASSYWGRTSEAFFGQGTRLTVV.

This clone was observed once. The chain joins TRBV23-1 to TRBJ1-4; no clear D gene. TRBV23-1 is filed as an ORF, its function uncertain. The CDR3 runs to 18 residues. The V gene lost 0 bases and the J gene lost 5 bases, with 19 bases spanning the gap. The CDR3 reads CASSQSRRAGRPNEKLFF. As DNA, the CDR3 is TGCGCCAGCAGTCAATCTCGCCGGGCAGGAAGACCAAATGAAAAACTGTTTTTT.

This clone has only one observation. This chain connects TRBV7-7 to TRBJ2-3; TRBD1 matches at 7 bases. The CDR3 extends over 15 amino acids. Germline CDR1 SSHAT, CDR2 FNYEAQ (reference sequence). V trimming: 4 bases; J trimming: 3 bases; junction bases outside the gene matches: 7. In nucleotides, the CDR3 is TGTGCCAGCAGCTACGGGACAGACATAACAGATACGCAGTATTTT. Amino acid sequence: CASSYGTDITDTQYF.

This clone was counted only a few times. The chain is built from TRBV4-2 and TRBJ2-7; D unresolved. Trimming removed 4 bases at V and 6 bases at J, with 13 bases between. Germline CDR1 LGHNA, CDR2 YNFKEQ. This CDR3 region has 13 residues. CDR3 nucleotides: TGTGCCAGCAGCCTATCCATAAGCCGCGAGCAGTACTTC. Protein product: CASSLSISREQYF.